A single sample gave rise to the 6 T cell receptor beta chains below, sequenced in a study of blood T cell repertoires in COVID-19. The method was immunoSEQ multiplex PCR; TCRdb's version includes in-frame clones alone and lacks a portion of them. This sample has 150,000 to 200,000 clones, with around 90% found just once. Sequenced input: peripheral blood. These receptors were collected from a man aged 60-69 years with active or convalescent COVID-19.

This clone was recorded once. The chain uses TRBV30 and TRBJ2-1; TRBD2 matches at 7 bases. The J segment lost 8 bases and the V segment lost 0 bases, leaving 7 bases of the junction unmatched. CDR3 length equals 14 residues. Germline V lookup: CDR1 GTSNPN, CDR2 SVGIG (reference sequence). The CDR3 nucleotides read TGTGCCTGGAGTGTAGGCGGGAGTGTCCATGAGCAGTTCTTC. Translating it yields CAWSVGGSVHEQFF. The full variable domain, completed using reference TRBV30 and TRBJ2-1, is SQTIHQWPATLVQPVGSPLSLECTVEGTSNPNLYWYRQAAGRGLQLLFYSVGIGQISSEVPQNLSASRPQDRQFILSSKKLLLSDSGFYLCAWSVGGSVHEQFFGPGTRLTVL.

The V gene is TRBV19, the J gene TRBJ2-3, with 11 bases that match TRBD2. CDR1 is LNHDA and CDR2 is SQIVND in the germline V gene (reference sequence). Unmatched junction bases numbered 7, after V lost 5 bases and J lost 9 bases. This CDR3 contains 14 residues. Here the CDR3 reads CASSHTSGGWTQYF. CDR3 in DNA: TGTGCCAGTAGTCATACTAGCGGGGGATGGACGCAGTATTTT.

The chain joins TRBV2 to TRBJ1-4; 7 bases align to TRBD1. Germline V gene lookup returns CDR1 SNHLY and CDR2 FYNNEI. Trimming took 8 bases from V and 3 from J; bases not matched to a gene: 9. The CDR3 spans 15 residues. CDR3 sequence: CASRNAGQPNEKLFF. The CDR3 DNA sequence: TGTGCCAGCCGGAACGCGGGACAGCCTAATGAAAAACTGTTTTTT.

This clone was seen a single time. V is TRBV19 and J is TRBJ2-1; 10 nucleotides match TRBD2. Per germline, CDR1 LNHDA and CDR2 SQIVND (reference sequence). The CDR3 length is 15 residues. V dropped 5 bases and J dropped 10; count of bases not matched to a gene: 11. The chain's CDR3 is CASSPGLAVAGEQFF. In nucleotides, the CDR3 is TGTGCCAGTAGTCCCGGACTAGCGGTTGCCGGGGAGCAGTTCTTC.

The CDR3 sequence is CASSSRQGMHTDTQYF. In nucleotides, the CDR3 is TGTGCCAGCAGCTCCCGACAGGGGATGCACACAGATACGCAGTATTTT. The rearrangement links TRBV13 to TRBJ2-3, with 8 positions matching TRBD1. CDR1 and CDR2 from the germline V gene are PRHDT and FYEKMQ (reference sequence). The CDR3 is made up of 16 amino acids. Losses at the gene ends were 4 bases for V and 2 bases for J; bases not matched to a gene: 8.

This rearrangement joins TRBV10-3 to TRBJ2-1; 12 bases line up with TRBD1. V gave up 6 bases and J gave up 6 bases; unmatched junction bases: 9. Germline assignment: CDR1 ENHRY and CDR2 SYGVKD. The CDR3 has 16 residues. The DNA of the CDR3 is TGTGCCATCAGGGGATCGATGGGACAGGGGGCCAATGAGCAGTTCTTC. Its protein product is CAIRGSMGQGANEQFF.